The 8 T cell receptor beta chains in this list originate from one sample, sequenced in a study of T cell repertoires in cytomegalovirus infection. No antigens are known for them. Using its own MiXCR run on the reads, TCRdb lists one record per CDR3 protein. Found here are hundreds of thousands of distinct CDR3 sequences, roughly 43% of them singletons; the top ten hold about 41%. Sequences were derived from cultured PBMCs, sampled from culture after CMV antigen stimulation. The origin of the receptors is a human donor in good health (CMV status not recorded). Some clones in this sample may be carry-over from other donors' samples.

CDR3 residues: CASRKASLHEQFF. The DNA for the CDR3 is TGTGCCAGCAGAAAGGCTAGCTTACATGAGCAGTTCTTC. The chain joins TRBV7-2 to TRBJ2-1; possible D gene TRBD2, 5 bases. Germline values: CDR1 SGHTA, CDR2 FQGNSA. The ends were cut back, 6 bases at V and 8 bases at J, with 14 bases in the middle. The CDR3 loop spans 13 amino acids.

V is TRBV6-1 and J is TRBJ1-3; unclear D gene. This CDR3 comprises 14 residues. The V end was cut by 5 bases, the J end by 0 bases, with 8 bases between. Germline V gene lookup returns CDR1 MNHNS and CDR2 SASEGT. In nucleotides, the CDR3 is TGTGCCAGCAGTCAAGGGCTCTCTGGAAACACCATATATTTT. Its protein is CASSQGLSGNTIYF.

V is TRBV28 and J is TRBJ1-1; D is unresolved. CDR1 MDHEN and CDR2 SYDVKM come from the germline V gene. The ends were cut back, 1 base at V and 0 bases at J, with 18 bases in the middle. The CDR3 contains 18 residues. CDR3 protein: CASSLSNVNSPMNTEAFF. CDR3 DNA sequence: TGTGCCAGCAGTTTATCTAATGTTAACAGCCCCATGAACACTGAAGCTTTCTTT.

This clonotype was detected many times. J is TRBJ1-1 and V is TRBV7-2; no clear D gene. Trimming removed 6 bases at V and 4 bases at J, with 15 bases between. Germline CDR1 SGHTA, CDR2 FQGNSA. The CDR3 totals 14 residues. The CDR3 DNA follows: TGTGCCAGCAGACTTTACGGGGTTAGCACTGAAGCTTTCTTT. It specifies CASRLYGVSTEAFF. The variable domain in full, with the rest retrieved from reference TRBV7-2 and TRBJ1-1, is GAGVSQSPSNKVTEKGKDVELRCDPISGHTALYWYRQSLGQGLEFLIYFQGNSAPDKSGLPSDRFSAERTGGSVSTLTIQRTQQEDSAVYLCASRLYGVSTEAFFGQGTRLTVV.

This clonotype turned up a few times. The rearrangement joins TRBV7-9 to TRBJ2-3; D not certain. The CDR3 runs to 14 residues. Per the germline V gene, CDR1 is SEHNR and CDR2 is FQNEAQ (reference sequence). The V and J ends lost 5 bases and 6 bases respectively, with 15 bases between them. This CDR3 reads CASSTPLAPDTQYF. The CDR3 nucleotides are TGTGCCAGCAGCACCCCATTGGCCCCCGATACGCAGTATTTT.

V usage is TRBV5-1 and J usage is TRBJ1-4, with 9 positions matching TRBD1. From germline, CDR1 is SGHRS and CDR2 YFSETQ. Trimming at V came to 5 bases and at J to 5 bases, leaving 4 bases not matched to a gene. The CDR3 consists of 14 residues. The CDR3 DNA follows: TGCGCCAGCAGATCCGGGACAGGGAATGAAAAACTGTTTTTT. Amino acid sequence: CASRSGTGNEKLFF.

CDR3 DNA: TGTGCCAGCAGTGGAGAAGCGGGGACGCAGGACGAGCAGTACTTC. It is translated as CASSGEAGTQDEQYF. The rearrangement uses TRBV6-6 and TRBJ2-7, with 7 bases matching TRBD2. V gave up 5 bases and J gave up 5 bases; unmatched junction bases: 12. This CDR3 has 15 amino acids. CDR1 MNHNY and CDR2 SVGAGI come from the germline V gene (reference sequence).

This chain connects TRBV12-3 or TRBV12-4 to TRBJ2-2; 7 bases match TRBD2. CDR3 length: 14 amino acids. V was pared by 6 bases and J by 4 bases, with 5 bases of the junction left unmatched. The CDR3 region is CASRYGEGTGELFF. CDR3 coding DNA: TGTGCCAGCAGATATGGGGAGGGCACCGGGGAGCTGTTTTTT.